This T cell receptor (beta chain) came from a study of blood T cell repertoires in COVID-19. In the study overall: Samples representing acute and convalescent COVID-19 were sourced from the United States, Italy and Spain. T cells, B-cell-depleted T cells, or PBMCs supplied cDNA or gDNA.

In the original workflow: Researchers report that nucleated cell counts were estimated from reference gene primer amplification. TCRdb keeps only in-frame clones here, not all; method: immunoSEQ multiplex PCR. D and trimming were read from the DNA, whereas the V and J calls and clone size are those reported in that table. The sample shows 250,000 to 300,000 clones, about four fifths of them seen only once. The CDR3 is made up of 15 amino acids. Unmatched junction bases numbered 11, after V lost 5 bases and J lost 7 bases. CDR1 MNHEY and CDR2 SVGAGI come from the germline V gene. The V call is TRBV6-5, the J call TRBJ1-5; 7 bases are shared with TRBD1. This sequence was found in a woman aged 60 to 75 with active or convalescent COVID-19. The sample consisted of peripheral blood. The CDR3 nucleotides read TGTGCCAGCAGTAACCAGGGGGGAGAGGGCCAGCCCCAGCATTTT. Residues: CASSNQGGEGQPQHF.